This TCR beta chain is from a study of Ad26.COV2.S vaccination and SARS-CoV-2 variants. About the study: The trial was COV1001 and the donor's arm was Ad26.COV2.S.

Study-level results: Substantial breadth was reported for post-vaccination spike-specific CD8+ and CD4+ T cells.

Notes on this clone: What it recognizes is unknown.

Repertoires were generated with immunoSEQ multiplex PCR, while TCRdb's copy carries only in-frame clones and drops some. Here the sample spans about 420,000 clones, roughly 90% being singletons. Treatment meaning: 15 to 20 received Ad26.COV2.S at low or high dose, single or two shots; 5 received placebo; per-sample allocation not given. Collection of the samples took place on day 63 after the first injection of vaccine or placebo. Germline trimming cut 5 bases from V and 6 bases from J; bases unmatched to any gene: 8. The CDR3 loop spans 14 amino acids. Germline assignment: CDR1 SGHTA and CDR2 FQGNSA.

V is TRBV7-2 and J is TRBJ2-7; 9 positions agree with TRBD1. This TCR derives from a person between 18 and 65 years old who received the Ad26.COV2.S COVID-19 vaccine or a placebo. The sample here was peripheral blood, taken in a trial of Ad26.COV2.S vaccine versus placebo. The CDR3 DNA is TGTGCCAGCAGCCGCGACAGGGGGATACGCGAGCAGTACTTC. It translates to CASSRDRGIREQYF. Based on the CDR3 plus reference TRBV7-2 and TRBJ2-7, the full variable domain is GAGVSQSPSNKVTEKGKDVELRCDPISGHTALYWYRQSLGQGLEFLIYFQGNSAPDKSGLPSDRFSAERTGGSVSTLTIQRTQQEDSAVYLCASSRDRGIREQYFGPGTRLTVT.